Below, 23 T cell receptor beta chains from the same sample are listed, as sequenced in a study of blood T cell repertoires in COVID-19. Profiled with immunoSEQ multiplex PCR; TCRdb holds only in-frame clones, not every one. The table shows about 130,000 clones, with about four fifths occurring only once. The specimen sequenced was peripheral blood. The receptors here all came from a man between 40 and 49 years old with active or convalescent COVID-19.

The table lists this clone with a count of one. V and J are TRBV5-5 and TRBJ1-6; 7 bases match TRBD1. In germline, CDR1 is SGHKS, CDR2 YYEKEE (reference sequence). The trim removed 4 bases at V and 6 bases at J, leaving 4 bases unmatched. The CDR3 totals 14 residues. The CDR3 sequence is CASSARDSNSPLHF. DNA of the CDR3: TGTGCCAGCAGCGCGCGGGACAGTAATTCACCCCTCCACTTT.

The chain joins TRBV18 to TRBJ2-7; no firm D call. The CDR3 has 14 amino acids. Germline V gene sequence: CDR1 KGHSH, CDR2 LQKENI. Trimming shortened V by 0 bases and J by 8 bases, and 14 bases separated the two germline ends. The CDR3, as DNA: TGTGCCAGCTCACCACCGATGGTGTCCTATCAGCAGTACTTC. As protein: CASSPPMVSYQQYF.

This clone has only one observation. This chain joins TRBV29-1 and TRBJ1-3; D is unclear. Germline values: CDR1 SQVTM, CDR2 ANQGSEA. Trimming took off 4 bases at V and 2 bases at J, with 9 bases between the two ends. The CDR3 length is 13 residues. DNA of the CDR3: TGCAGCGTTGTCTCGAGGGCTGGAAACACCATATATTTT. Protein sequence: CSVVSRAGNTIYF.

The J gene is TRBJ2-7, the V gene TRBV5-1, with a possible D match to TRBD2 (6 bases). CDR1 and CDR2 (germline): SGHRS, YFSETQ. This CDR3 is 15 amino acids long. Trimming stripped 5 bases from V and 0 bases from J, with 15 bases between. CDR3 DNA sequence: TGCGCCAGCAGTACCGGGACTCAAACCTCCTACGAGCAGTACTTC. This codes for CASSTGTQTSYEQYF.

The genes are TRBV2 and TRBJ1-2, with D perhaps matching TRBD1 (6 bases). The germline V gene encodes CDR1 SNHLY and CDR2 FYNNEI. This CDR3 has 14 residues. V lost 5 bases, J lost 4 bases, and 14 bases lay in between. The CDR3 nucleotides read TGTGCCAGCAGTCGGGAGGGGGAGAGCTATGGCTACACCTTC. As protein: CASSREGESYGYTF.

The rearrangement uses TRBV7-2 and TRBJ2-3; 11 bases are shared with TRBD2. The V segment lost 6 bases and the J segment 2 bases; nucleotides outside the gene matches: 7. This CDR3 has 16 residues. Germline V gene data show CDR1 as SGHTA and CDR2 as FQGNSA. CDR3: CASRPRLAGTTDTQYF. The CDR3 coding sequence is TGTGCCAGCAGACCAAGACTAGCGGGGACCACAGATACGCAGTATTTT.

The chain carries TRBV4-1 and TRBJ1-6, with D tentatively TRBD1 (6 bases). The V and J ends lost 0 bases and 7 bases respectively, with 16 bases between them. The CDR3 extends over 17 amino acids. Germline values: CDR1 MGHRA, CDR2 YSYEKL. The CDR3, as DNA: TGCGCCAGCAGCCAAGATAGCCAGGGACACGCGAATTCACCCCTCCACTTT. Translating it yields CASSQDSQGHANSPLHF.

J is TRBJ1-1 and V is TRBV29-1, with 9 bases that match TRBD1. V dropped 6 bases and J dropped 2; count of bases not matched to a gene: 10. The CDR3 has 15 amino acids. Looked up from germline, CDR1 is SQVTM and CDR2 is ANQGSEA. The CDR3 DNA sequence: TGCAGCGTGGACTCCGGGACAGGGCTTAACACTGAAGCTTTCTTT. This encodes CSVDSGTGLNTEAFF.

This sequence joins TRBV6-7 and TRBJ2-3; 11 nucleotides align to TRBD2. TRBV6-7 is designated an ORF whose function remains uncertain. Unmatched junction bases numbered 7, after V lost 7 bases and J lost 1 base. CDR3 length: 16 amino acids. The DNA of the CDR3 is TGTGCCAGCATACGACTAGCGGGGACGTGCACAGATACGCAGTATTTT. This codes for CASIRLAGTCTDTQYF.

This chain uses TRBV28 with TRBJ1-4; maybe TRBD1 (5 bases). V was trimmed by 7 bases and J by 8 bases, leaving 14 bases between them. There are 13 residues in the CDR3. The germline gives CDR1 MDHEN, CDR2 SYDVKM. Written as DNA, the CDR3 is TGTGCCAGCACTCAGGGCGGGAGGGAAAAACTGTTTTTT. Translated, it gives CASTQGGREKLFF.

This clone was counted only a few times. The gene calls are TRBV3-1 (or the pseudogene TRBV3-2) and TRBJ2-2; TRBD1 matches at 8 bases. V shed 6 bases, J shed 4 bases, and the junction held 13 bases outside the gene matches. The CDR3 is made up of 17 amino acids. Per the germline V gene, CDR1 is LGHDT and CDR2 is YNNKEL (reference sequence). Written as DNA, the CDR3 is TGTGCCAGCAGAGGACAGGGAGGACTTCCAGGCACCGGGGAGCTGTTTTTT. Translation: CASRGQGGLPGTGELFF.

This chain links TRBV19 with TRBJ1-1; 7 bases are a match to TRBD1. With 7 bases clipped from V and 4 bases from J, the junction kept 3 bases outside the gene matches. The length of the CDR3 is 12 residues. CDR1 is LNHDA and CDR2 is SQIVND in the germline V gene (reference sequence). This CDR3 is CASTGTATEAFF. In DNA, the CDR3 is TGTGCCAGTACCGGGACAGCCACTGAAGCTTTCTTT.

The V call is TRBV30, the J call TRBJ1-2, with D unclear. The CDR3 sequence is 11 residues long. Germline V gives CDR1 GTSNPN, CDR2 SVGIG (reference sequence). Trimming stripped 0 bases from V and 8 bases from J, with 7 bases between. The CDR3, as DNA: TGTGCCTGGAGTGTACGGGAAGGCTACACCTTC. This sequence encodes CAWSVREGYTF.

This clone was observed a handful of times. The rearrangement uses TRBV6-5 and TRBJ2-7, with D unclear. Germline CDR1 reads MNHEY; CDR2 reads SVGAGI. The CDR3 is made up of 13 amino acids. With 6 bases removed from V and 1 base from J, the gap between germline ends came to 10 bases. In nucleotides, the CDR3 is TGTGCCAGCAGGACTGACGGTTCCTACGAGCAGTACTTC. Translating gives CASRTDGSYEQYF.

This chain links TRBV9 with TRBJ1-2; TRBD1 agrees at 7 bases. The CDR3 is 16 residues long. V was clipped by 3 bases and J by 2 bases; unmatched bases: 10. From germline, CDR1 is SGDLS and CDR2 YYNGEE. This CDR3 reads CASSGAPGGHNYGYTF. The CDR3 nucleotides read TGTGCCAGCAGCGGGGCCCCAGGGGGTCACAACTATGGCTACACCTTC.

The chain recombines TRBV19 with TRBJ1-6; no firm D call. From germline, CDR1 is LNHDA and CDR2 SQIVND (reference sequence). Between the trimmed V and J ends, which lost 0 bases and 6 bases, there was a span of 12 bases. The CDR3 totals 16 residues. CDR3 nucleotides: TGTGCCAGTAGTATAGAGGCAACTTGGAGTAATTCACCCCTCCACTTT. Translated, it gives CASSIEATWSNSPLHF.

This clone was seen more than once but under ten times. This rearrangement joins TRBV12-5 to TRBJ1-3; 7 nucleotides match TRBD1. The V and J ends lost 6 bases and 2 bases, in that order; junction bases with no gene match: 10. From germline, CDR1 is LGHNT and CDR2 FRNRAP. CDR3 length: 16 residues. The CDR3 DNA is TGTGCTAGTGGAACACGTACAGGGGTAGCTGGAAACACCATATATTTT. Encoded protein: CASGTRTGVAGNTIYF.

The chain recombines TRBV2 with TRBJ2-1; D call uncertain. Germline V gene sequence: CDR1 SNHLY, CDR2 FYNNEI. The CDR3 extends over 15 amino acids. Trimming left V 3 bases short and J 0 bases short, with 9 bases between. In DNA, the CDR3 is TGTGCCAGCAGTGATGGCCAAAGCTCCTACAATGAGCAGTTCTTC. The encoded protein is CASSDGQSSYNEQFF.

The rearrangement links TRBV10-3 to TRBJ2-2; TRBD2 agrees at 9 bases. The CDR3 totals 16 residues. Germline CDR1 ENHRY, CDR2 SYGVKD. V lost 2 bases and J lost 6; bases outside the gene matches: 7. The CDR3 DNA is TGTGCCATCAGTGAGACCTCGGCGGGGGGGCCCGGGGAGCTGTTTTTT. It yields the protein CAISETSAGGPGELFF.

This chain links TRBV19 with TRBJ2-5, with TRBD1 matching 8 bases. The V segment lost 3 bases and the J segment 5 bases; nucleotides outside the gene matches: 8. Germline assignment: CDR1 LNHDA and CDR2 SQIVND (reference sequence). This CDR3 region has 15 residues. This CDR3 reads CASSIFSGGKETQYF. CDR3 nucleotide sequence: TGTGCCAGTAGTATCTTCTCAGGGGGCAAGGAGACCCAGTACTTC.

The J gene is TRBJ1-1, the V gene TRBV6-6, with D possibly being TRBD1 (6 bases). Germline V gene lookup returns CDR1 MNHNY and CDR2 SVGAGI (reference sequence). CDR3 size: 13 residues. Trimming took 6 bases from V and 1 from J, leaving 9 bases between them. The DNA for the CDR3 is TGTGCCAGCAGCGGGACAAAGAACACTGAAGCTTTCTTT. The encoded protein is CASSGTKNTEAFF.

The chain recombines TRBV28 with TRBJ2-5; D is ambiguous. The CDR3 covers 11 residues. Looked up from germline, CDR1 is MDHEN and CDR2 is SYDVKM. V lost 6 bases and J lost 7, with 9 bases in between. CDR3 sequence: CASRTSGTQYF. The CDR3 DNA follows: TGTGCCAGCAGAACTTCGGGGACCCAGTACTTC.

The chain uses TRBV25-1 and TRBJ2-1, with D possibly matching TRBD1 (6 bases). Trimming removed 8 bases at V and 8 bases at J, with 16 bases between. CDR1 and CDR2 (germline): MGHDK, SYGVNS. This CDR3 comprises 13 residues. CDR3 residues: CASRRQAFDEQFF. The CDR3 region has the DNA TGTGCCAGCCGACGACAGGCTTTCGATGAGCAGTTCTTC.